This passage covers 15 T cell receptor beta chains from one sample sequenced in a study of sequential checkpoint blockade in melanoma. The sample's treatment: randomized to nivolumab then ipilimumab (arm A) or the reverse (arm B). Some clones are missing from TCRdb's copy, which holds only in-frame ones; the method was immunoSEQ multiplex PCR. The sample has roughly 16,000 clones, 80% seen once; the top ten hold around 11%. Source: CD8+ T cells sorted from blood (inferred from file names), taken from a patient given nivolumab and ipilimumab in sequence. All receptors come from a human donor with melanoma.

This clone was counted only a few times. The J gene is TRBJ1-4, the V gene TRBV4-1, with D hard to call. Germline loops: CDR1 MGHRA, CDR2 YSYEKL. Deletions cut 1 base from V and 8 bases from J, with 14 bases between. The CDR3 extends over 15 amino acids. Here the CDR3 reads CASSQAKRNGEKLFF. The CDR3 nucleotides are TGCGCCAGCAGCCAAGCGAAGAGGAACGGGGAAAAACTGTTTTTT.

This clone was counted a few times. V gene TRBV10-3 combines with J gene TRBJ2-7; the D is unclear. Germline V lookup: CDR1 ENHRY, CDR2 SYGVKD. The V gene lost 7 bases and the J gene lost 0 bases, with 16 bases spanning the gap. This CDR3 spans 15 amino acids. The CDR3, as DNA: TGTGCCATCACCAACGGGTCCTCCAGCTCCTACGAGCAGTACTTC. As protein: CAITNGSSSSYEQYF.

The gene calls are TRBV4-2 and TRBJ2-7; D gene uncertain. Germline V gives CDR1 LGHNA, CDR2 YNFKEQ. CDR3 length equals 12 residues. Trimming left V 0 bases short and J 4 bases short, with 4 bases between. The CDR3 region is CASSQDLYEQYF. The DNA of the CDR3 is TGTGCCAGCAGCCAAGATCTGTACGAGCAGTACTTC.

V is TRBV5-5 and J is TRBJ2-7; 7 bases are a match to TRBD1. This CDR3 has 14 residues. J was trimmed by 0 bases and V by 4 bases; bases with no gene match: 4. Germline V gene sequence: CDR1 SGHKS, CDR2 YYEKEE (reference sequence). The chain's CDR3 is CASSPDRNSYEQYF. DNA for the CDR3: TGTGCCAGCAGCCCGGACAGGAACTCCTACGAGCAGTACTTC.

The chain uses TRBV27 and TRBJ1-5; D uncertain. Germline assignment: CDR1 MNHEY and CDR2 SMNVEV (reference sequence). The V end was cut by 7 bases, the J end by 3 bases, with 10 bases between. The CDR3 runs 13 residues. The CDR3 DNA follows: TGTGCCAGCACCGGCGGATCCAATCAGCCCCAGCATTTT. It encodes CASTGGSNQPQHF.

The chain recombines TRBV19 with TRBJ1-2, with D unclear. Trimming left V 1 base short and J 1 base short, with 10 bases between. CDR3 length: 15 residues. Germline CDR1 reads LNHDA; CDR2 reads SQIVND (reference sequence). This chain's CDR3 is CASSIGYAHNYGYTF. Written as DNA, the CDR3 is TGTGCCAGTAGTATAGGCTACGCGCATAACTATGGCTACACCTTC.

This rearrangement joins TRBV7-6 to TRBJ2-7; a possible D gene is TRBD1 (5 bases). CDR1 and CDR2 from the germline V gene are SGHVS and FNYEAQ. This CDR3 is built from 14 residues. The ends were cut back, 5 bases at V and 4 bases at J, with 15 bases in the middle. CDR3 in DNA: TGTGCCAGCAGCCCCCTGGGCAGGACATACGAGCAGTACTTC. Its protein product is CASSPLGRTYEQYF.

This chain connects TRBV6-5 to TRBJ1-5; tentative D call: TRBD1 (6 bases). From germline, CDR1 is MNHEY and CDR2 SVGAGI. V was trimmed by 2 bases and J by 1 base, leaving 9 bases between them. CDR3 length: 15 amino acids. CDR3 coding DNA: TGTGCCAGCAGTTACAGGCAGGGGAGCAATCAGCCCCAGCATTTT. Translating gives CASSYRQGSNQPQHF.

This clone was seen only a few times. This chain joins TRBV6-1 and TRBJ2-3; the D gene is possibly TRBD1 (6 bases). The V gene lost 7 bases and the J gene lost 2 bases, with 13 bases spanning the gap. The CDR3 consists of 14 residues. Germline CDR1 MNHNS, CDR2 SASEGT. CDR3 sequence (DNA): TGTGCCAGCATAGAAGGGGGACACACAGATACGCAGTATTTT. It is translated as CASIEGGHTDTQYF.

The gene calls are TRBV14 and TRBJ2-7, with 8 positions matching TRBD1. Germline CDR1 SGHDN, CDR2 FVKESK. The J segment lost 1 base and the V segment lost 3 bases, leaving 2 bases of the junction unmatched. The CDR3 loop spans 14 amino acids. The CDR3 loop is CASSQTGDSYEQYF. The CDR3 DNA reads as TGTGCCAGCAGCCAGACAGGGGATTCCTACGAGCAGTACTTC. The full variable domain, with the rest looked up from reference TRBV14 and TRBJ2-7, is EAGVTQFPSHSVIEKGQTVTLRCDPISGHDNLYWYRRVMGKEIKFLLHFVKESKQDESGMPNNRFLAERTGGTYSTLKVQPAELEDSGVYFCASSQTGDSYEQYFGPGTRLTVT.

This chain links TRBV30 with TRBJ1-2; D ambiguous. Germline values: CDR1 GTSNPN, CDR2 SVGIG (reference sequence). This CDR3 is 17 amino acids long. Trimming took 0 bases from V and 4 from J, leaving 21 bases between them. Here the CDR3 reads CAWSVFSNTEGGYGYTF. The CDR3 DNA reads TGTGCCTGGAGTGTATTCTCGAACACAGAGGGCGGCTATGGCTACACCTTC.

CDR3 region: CASSSELGEGGIPSYEQYF. The CDR3, as DNA: TGTGCCAGCAGCTCCGAATTGGGGGAGGGCGGGATTCCCTCCTACGAGCAGTACTTC. The chain employs TRBV11-2 and TRBJ2-7, with 7 bases aligning to TRBD2. V trimming: 4 bases; J trimming: 0 bases; junction bases outside the gene matches: 18. The length of the CDR3 is 19 residues. From germline, CDR1 is SGHAT and CDR2 FQNNGV.

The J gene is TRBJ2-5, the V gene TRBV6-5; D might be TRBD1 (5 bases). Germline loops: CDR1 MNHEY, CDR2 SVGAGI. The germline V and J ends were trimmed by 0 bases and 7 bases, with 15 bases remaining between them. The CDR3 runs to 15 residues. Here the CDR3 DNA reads TGTGCCAGCAGTTACTCCAGGGTGCTGAAACGGACCCAGTACTTC. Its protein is CASSYSRVLKRTQYF.

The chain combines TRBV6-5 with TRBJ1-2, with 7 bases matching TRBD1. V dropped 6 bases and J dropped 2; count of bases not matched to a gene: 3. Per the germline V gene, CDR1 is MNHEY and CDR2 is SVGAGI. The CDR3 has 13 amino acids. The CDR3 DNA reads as TGTGCCAGCAGCCAGGGACAGAACTATGGCTACACCTTC. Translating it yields CASSQGQNYGYTF.

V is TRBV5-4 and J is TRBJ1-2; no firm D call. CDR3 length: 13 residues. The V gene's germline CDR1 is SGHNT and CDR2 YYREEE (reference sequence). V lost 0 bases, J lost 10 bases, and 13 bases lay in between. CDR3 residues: CASSLAGWVIYTF. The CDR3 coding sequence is TGTGCCAGCAGCTTGGCGGGGTGGGTCATCTACACCTTC.